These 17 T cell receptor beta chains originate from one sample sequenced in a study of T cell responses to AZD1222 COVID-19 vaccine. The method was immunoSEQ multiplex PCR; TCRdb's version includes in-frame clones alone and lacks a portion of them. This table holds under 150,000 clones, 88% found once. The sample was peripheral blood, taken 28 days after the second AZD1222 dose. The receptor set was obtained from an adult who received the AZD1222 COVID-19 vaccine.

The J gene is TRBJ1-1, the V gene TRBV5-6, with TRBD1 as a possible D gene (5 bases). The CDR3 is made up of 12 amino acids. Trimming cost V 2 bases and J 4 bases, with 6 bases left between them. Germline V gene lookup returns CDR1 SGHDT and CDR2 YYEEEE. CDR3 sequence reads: CASSFGGTEAFF. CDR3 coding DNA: TGTGCCAGCAGCTTTGGGGGCACTGAAGCTTTCTTT.

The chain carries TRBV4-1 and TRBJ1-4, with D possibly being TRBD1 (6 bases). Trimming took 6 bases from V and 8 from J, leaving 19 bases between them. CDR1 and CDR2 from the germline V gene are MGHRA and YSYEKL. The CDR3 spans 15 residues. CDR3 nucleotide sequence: TGCGCCAGCAGAGAGACAGGTATTTTGGGAGAAAAACTGTTTTTT. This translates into CASRETGILGEKLFF.

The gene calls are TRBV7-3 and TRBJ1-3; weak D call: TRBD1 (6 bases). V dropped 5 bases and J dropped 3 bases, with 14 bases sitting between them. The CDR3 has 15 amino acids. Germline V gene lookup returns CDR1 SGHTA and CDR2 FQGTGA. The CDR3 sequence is CASSPTNRDGNTIYF. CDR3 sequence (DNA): TGTGCCAGCAGCCCAACAAACAGGGATGGAAACACCATATATTTT. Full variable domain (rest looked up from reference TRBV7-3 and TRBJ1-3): GAGVSQTPSNKVTEKGKYVELRCDPISGHTALYWYRQSLGQGPEFLIYFQGTGAADDSGLPNDRFFAVRPEGSVSTLKIQRTERGDSAVYLCASSPTNRDGNTIYFGEGSWLTVV.

The CDR3 coding sequence is TGTGCCAGCAGGGACATTGAAAAACTGTTTTTT. Translated, it gives CASRDIEKLFF. The rearrangement links TRBV12-3 or TRBV12-4 to TRBJ1-4; D is perhaps TRBD1 (5 bases). The V and J ends lost 6 bases and 7 bases respectively, with 6 bases between them. This CDR3 comprises 11 residues.

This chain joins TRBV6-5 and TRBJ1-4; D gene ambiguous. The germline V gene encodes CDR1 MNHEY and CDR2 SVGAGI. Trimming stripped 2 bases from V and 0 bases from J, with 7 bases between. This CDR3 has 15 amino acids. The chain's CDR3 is CASSYVGATNEKLFF. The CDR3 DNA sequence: TGTGCCAGCAGTTACGTGGGTGCAACTAATGAAAAACTGTTTTTT.

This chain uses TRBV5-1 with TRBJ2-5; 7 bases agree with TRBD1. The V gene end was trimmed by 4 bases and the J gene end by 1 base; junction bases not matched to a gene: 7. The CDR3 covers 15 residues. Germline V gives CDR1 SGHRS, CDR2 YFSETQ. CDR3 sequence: CASSGQGQPQETQYF. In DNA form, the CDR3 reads TGCGCCAGCAGCGGGCAGGGACAGCCCCAAGAGACCCAGTACTTC.

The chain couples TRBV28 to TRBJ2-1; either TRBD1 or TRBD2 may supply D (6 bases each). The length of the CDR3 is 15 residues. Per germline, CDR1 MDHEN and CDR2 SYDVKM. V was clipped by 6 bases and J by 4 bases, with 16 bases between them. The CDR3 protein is CASRTGRGGYNEQFF. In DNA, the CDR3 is TGTGCCAGCAGAACCGGCAGGGGAGGATACAATGAGCAGTTCTTC.

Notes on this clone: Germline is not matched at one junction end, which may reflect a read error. Here the CDR3 reads CASSHSGTAYEQYF. DNA for the CDR3: TGTGCCAGCAGTCACTCCGGGACTGCCTACGAGCAGTACTTC. This sequence joins TRBV6-6 and TRBJ2-7; D perhaps matches TRBD2 (6 bases). CDR3 length: 14 residues. Per the germline V gene, CDR1 is MNHNY and CDR2 is SVGAGI (reference sequence).

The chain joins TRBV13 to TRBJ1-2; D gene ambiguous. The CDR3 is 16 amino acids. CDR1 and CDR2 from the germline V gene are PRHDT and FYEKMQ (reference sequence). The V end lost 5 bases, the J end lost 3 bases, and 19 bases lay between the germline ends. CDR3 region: CASSPAGSGEYYGYTF. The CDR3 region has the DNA TGTGCCAGCAGCCCGGCGGGGAGCGGCGAATACTATGGCTACACCTTC.

CDR3 amino acids: CASSQNSSPFGTEAFF. The CDR3 DNA follows: TGTGCCAGCAGCCAAAATAGCTCTCCGTTCGGCACTGAAGCTTTCTTT. J is TRBJ1-1 and V is TRBV16; D is unresolved. Germline assignment: CDR1 KGHSY and CDR2 FQNENV. Trimming removed 2 bases from V and 4 bases from J, with 17 bases in between. The CDR3 length is 16 residues.

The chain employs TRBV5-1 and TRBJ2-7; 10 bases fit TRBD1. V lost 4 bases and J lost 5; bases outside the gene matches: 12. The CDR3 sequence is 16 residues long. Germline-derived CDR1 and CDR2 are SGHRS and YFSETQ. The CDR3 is CASSPGQGSGIHEQYF. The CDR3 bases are TGCGCCAGCAGCCCGGGACAGGGGAGCGGCATCCACGAGCAGTACTTC.

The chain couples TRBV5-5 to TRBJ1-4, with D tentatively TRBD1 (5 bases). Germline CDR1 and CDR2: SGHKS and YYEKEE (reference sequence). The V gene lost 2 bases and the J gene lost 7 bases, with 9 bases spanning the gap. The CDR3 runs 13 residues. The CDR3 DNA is TGTGCCAGCAGCTTTGGCGGGACTGAAAAACTGTTTTTT. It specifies CASSFGGTEKLFF.

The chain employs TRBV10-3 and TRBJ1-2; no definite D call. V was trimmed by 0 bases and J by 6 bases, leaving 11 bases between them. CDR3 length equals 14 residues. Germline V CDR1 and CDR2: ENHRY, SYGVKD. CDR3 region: CAISESILGDGYTF. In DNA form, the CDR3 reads TGTGCCATCAGTGAGTCGATTCTGGGAGATGGCTACACCTTC.

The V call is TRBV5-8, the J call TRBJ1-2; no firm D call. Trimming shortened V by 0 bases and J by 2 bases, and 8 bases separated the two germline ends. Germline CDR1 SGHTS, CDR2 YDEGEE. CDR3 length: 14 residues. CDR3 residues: CASSLGAPNYGYTF. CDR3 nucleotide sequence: TGTGCCAGCAGCTTGGGCGCACCAAACTATGGCTACACCTTC.

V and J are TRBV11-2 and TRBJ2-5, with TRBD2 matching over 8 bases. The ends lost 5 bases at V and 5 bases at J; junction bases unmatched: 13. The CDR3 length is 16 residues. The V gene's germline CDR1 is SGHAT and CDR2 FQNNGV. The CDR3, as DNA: TGTGCCAGCAGCCCCGATAGCGGGATTCGACGGGAGACCCAGTACTTC. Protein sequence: CASSPDSGIRRETQYF.

The CDR3 DNA sequence: TGTGCCAGCAGTACCGGGAGGGATCAGCCCCAGCATTTT. Protein sequence: CASSTGRDQPQHF. The chain recombines TRBV6-5 with TRBJ1-5; D unclear. This CDR3 comprises 13 residues. Germline V gives CDR1 MNHEY, CDR2 SVGAGI. Deletions cut 5 bases from V and 5 bases from J, with 10 bases between.

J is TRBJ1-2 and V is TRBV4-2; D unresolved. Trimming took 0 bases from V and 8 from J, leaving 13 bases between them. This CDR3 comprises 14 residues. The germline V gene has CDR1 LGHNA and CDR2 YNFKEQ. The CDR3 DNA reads TGTGCCAGCAGCCAAGATAGGGTTAACGGGGGCTACACCTTC. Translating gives CASSQDRVNGGYTF.